This T cell receptor (beta chain) was observed in a study of response to subunit inactivated influenza vaccine. General study results and limits: There was a suggestion from the authors that each seasonal influenza vaccination recruits few new T cells.

A word on this clonotype: The antigen is unknown.

Germline V gene lookup returns CDR1 SGHRS and CDR2 YFSETQ. V lost 3 bases, J lost 5 bases, and 15 bases lay in between. This CDR3 contains 14 residues. One entry per CDR3 protein results from TCRdb running MiXCR on the RT-PCR reads. The data show 530,000 or so distinct CDR3 sequences, 12% to 15% seen once. This chain connects TRBV5-1 to TRBJ2-7; D is unresolved. The material sequenced was PBMCs from blood, taken 11 to 12 days after vaccination. This receptor was obtained from a man aged 45-65 years who received an inactivated influenza vaccine. The CDR3 here is CASSSWGSQNEQYF. The CDR3 DNA is TGCGCCAGCAGCTCCTGGGGTTCGCAAAACGAGCAGTACTTC.